The clone carrying this TCR beta chain was seen a few times. Its antigen is unknown. TCRdb independently ran MiXCR on the 5' RACE reads; one entry per CDR3 protein. The table shows approximately 220,000 distinct CDR3 sequences, with about 17% occurring only once. V shed 2 bases and J shed 10 bases, with 12 bases lying between them. The CDR3 is made up of 14 amino acids. The data derive from a study of CD8 T cells in ankylosing spondylitis. Points from the study as a whole: Certain motif variants had earlier been reported in reactive arthritis synovial fluid and blood. Blood from ankylosing spondylitis patients appeared to carry a characteristic roughly eight-variant TCR beta motif. Relatively scarce in peripheral blood, disease-linked clones were CD8+.

The TCR originated in a male donor with ankylosing spondylitis. The rearrangement uses TRBV12-3 or TRBV12-4 and TRBJ1-6; tentative D call: TRBD1 (6 bases). Sequences were obtained from blood, either unsorted or a sorted T cell fraction (not recorded which). The CDR3 loop reads CASSLRQGSSPLHF. For the CDR3, the DNA is TGTGCCAGCAGTTTACGGCAGGGGAGCTCACCCCTCCACTTT.